This TCR beta chain was documented in a study of T cells in Graves' hyperthyroidism and ophthalmopathy. Findings and caveats of the study: Ophthalmopathy was separated from stable hyperthyroidism by a 13 V-J model. Blood also contained most expanded thyroid clonotypes above 0.001.

Among the patients, aged 18 to 65, hyperthyroidism was newly diagnosed and had lasted under 2 months. Orbital computed tomography and thyroid ultrasound, together with serum TRAb and thyroxine and clinical symptoms, were used for diagnoses. Amplification yielded TCR beta CDR3 regions, with RNA transcripts as the source. First-round RT-PCR with HTBI primers amplified the TCR CDR3 region. Using its own MiXCR run on the multiplex PCR reads, TCRdb lists one record per CDR3 protein. This sample carries around 420,000 distinct CDR3 sequences, 15% to 18% of them seen once, and the ten largest clones take less than 15%. The V and J ends lost 2 bases and 5 bases respectively, with 10 bases between them. The length of the CDR3 is 14 residues. This clonotype appeared a few times. Antigen unknown.

The clonotype comes from a young woman with Graves' hyperthyroidism. The chain combines TRBV12-3 or TRBV12-4 with TRBJ1-5; D is unclear. Sequenced sample: blood. CDR3 region: CASSLRFLDQPQHF. For the CDR3, the DNA is TGTGCCAGCAGTTTACGGTTTCTAGATCAGCCCCAGCATTTT.